One and the same sample provided the 10 T cell receptor beta chains below, sequenced in a study of blood T cell repertoires in COVID-19. Some clones are missing from TCRdb's copy, which holds only in-frame ones; the method was immunoSEQ multiplex PCR. The profile shows fewer than 75,000 clones, 80% to 90% of them singletons. The source material was peripheral blood. These receptors were collected from a man aged 50 to 60 with active COVID-19.

The rearrangement links TRBV6-2 or TRBV6-3 to TRBJ1-5; 11 bases agree with TRBD1. Germline V gives CDR1 MNHEY, CDR2 SVGEGT. The ends lost 2 bases at V and 7 bases at J; junction bases unmatched: 1. CDR3 size: 14 residues. The CDR3 here is CASSYGQGAQPQHF. CDR3 nucleotides: TGTGCCAGCAGTTACGGACAGGGGGCACAGCCCCAGCATTTT.

The rearrangement joins TRBV11-3 to TRBJ2-5; 7 bases match TRBD2. The germline V gene has CDR1 SGHNT and CDR2 YENEEA. The CDR3 has 14 residues. V was pared by 5 bases and J by 2 bases, with 5 bases of the junction left unmatched. Written as DNA, the CDR3 is TGTGCCAGCAGCGGTGATAGCGGGCAAGAGACCCAGTACTTC. Translating gives CASSGDSGQETQYF.

The V gene is TRBV6-5, the J gene TRBJ1-6; 7 nucleotides line up with TRBD1. Germline trimming cut 5 bases from V and 5 bases from J; bases unmatched to any gene: 6. The CDR3 totals 15 residues. From germline, CDR1 is MNHEY and CDR2 SVGAGI. This CDR3 is CASSHRQGHNSPLHF. The CDR3 DNA follows: TGTGCCAGCAGTCACCGACAGGGCCATAATTCACCCCTCCACTTT.

V gene TRBV2 combines with J gene TRBJ1-2, with 8 bases matching TRBD1. With 3 bases clipped from V and 6 bases from J, the junction kept 12 bases outside the gene matches. The CDR3 sequence is 16 residues long. The germline CDR1 and CDR2 sequences are SNHLY and FYNNEI. The CDR3 DNA is TGTGCCAGCAGTGATTGGACAGGGCCTTGGCAGGATGGCTACACCTTC. It translates to CASSDWTGPWQDGYTF.

The rearrangement joins TRBV5-6 to TRBJ1-3; TRBD1 might be the D (5 bases). This CDR3 is built from 14 residues. Germline values: CDR1 SGHDT, CDR2 YYEEEE. Trimming removed 5 bases at V and 2 bases at J, with 11 bases between. The CDR3 DNA reads as TGTGCCAGCAGACTACGGGGGGCTGGAAACACCATATATTTT. Translated, it gives CASRLRGAGNTIYF.

This clone has only one observation. The rearrangement joins TRBV3-1 (or the pseudogene TRBV3-2) to TRBJ2-3; TRBD1 is a possible D gene (6 bases). The CDR3 runs 20 residues. V was clipped by 0 bases and J by 0 bases, with 22 bases between them. Germline V CDR1 and CDR2: LGHDT, YNNKEL (reference sequence). CDR3 nucleotide sequence: TGTGCCAGCAGCCAAGACCCTCAGCAGGGGCGAAAACAAAGCACAGATACGCAGTATTTT. It translates to CASSQDPQQGRKQSTDTQYF.

This chain links TRBV5-4 with TRBJ1-2, with D tentatively TRBD1 (5 bases). Deletions cut 2 bases from V and 4 bases from J, with 9 bases between. Germline-derived CDR1 and CDR2 are SGHNT and YYREEE (reference sequence). The CDR3 length is 13 residues. The CDR3 sequence: CASSFPDSYGYTF. The CDR3 DNA reads TGTGCCAGCAGCTTCCCCGACAGCTATGGCTACACCTTC.

The chain carries TRBV11-2 and TRBJ1-5; 9 bases fit TRBD1. The CDR3 consists of 16 residues. CDR1 SGHAT and CDR2 FQNNGV come from the germline V gene. V shed 1 base, J shed 4 bases, and the junction held 5 bases outside the gene matches. CDR3 nucleotides: TGTGCCAGCAGCTTAGGGGGACAGGGTAGAAATCAGCCCCAGCATTTT. Amino acids: CASSLGGQGRNQPQHF. Supplemented by reference TRBV11-2 and TRBJ1-5, the full variable domain reads EAGVAQSPRYKIIEKRQSVAFWCNPISGHATLYWYQQILGQGPKLLIQFQNNGVVDDSQLPKDRFSAERLKGVDSTLKIQPAKLEDSAVYLCASSLGGQGRNQPQHFGDGTRLSIL.

The rearrangement joins TRBV5-1 to TRBJ2-2; D unresolved. The CDR3 consists of 15 residues. V lost 0 bases and J 4 bases, leaving 10 bases between the germline ends. The germline gives CDR1 SGHRS, CDR2 YFSETQ. The CDR3: CASSLDGFRTGELFF. DNA for the CDR3: TGCGCCAGCAGCTTGGACGGGTTCCGCACCGGGGAGCTGTTTTTT.

This chain joins TRBV15 and TRBJ2-7; 11 nucleotides match TRBD1. From germline, CDR1 is LNHNV and CDR2 YYDKDF (reference sequence). The CDR3 has 13 residues. V lost 8 bases and J lost 3; bases outside the gene matches: 3. CDR3 in amino acids: CATADRGHYEQYF. The CDR3 bases are TGTGCCACCGCGGACAGGGGGCACTACGAGCAGTACTTC.